This T cell receptor (beta chain) was captured in a study of control samples from healthy donors and cancer patients. The CDR3 is 17 residues long. CDR1 and CDR2 from the germline V gene are SGHNT and YENEEA. Using immunoSEQ multiplex PCR, the repertoire was profiled, and TCRdb retains in-frame clones only, with some absent. The sample shows roughly 79,000 clones, 75% to 90% of them seen only once. Turning to this clone: The junction differs from germline at one of its ends, possibly a read error. In the same sample, other DNA sequences code for this CDR3.

The chain links TRBV11-3 to TRBJ1-1; 8 bases fit TRBD1. Specimen: blood. The TCR originated in a man between 50 and 59 years old in good health. CDR3 protein: CASSLDSWGRGHTEAFF. The CDR3 nucleotides are TGTGCCAGTAGCTTAGATTCTTGGGGCAGGGGGCACACTGAAGCTTTCTTT.